This TCR beta chain was recovered during a study of neurological immune-mediated disorders. This clonotype has a count of ten or more. TCRdb analysed the 5' RACE reads with MiXCR anew, one entry per CDR3 protein. The sample includes about 10,000 distinct CDR3 sequences, approximately 22% of them seen just once. In germline, CDR1 is SGHDT, CDR2 YYEEEE. The CDR3 totals 12 residues. Trimming stripped 10 bases from V and 5 bases from J, with 16 bases between. The origin of this receptor is a woman aged 40-49 years with multiple sclerosis. This chain uses TRBV5-6 with TRBJ2-7, with D perhaps matching TRBD1 or TRBD2 (5 bases each). The specimen sequenced was CD8+ T cells from blood. CDR3 coding DNA: TGTGCCCCAAGATGGGGGAATGACGAGCAGTACTTC. This encodes CAPRWGNDEQYF.